These 23 T cell receptor beta chains share one sample of origin, sequenced in a study of blood T cell repertoires in COVID-19. The method was immunoSEQ multiplex PCR; TCRdb's version includes in-frame clones alone and lacks a portion of them. The data hold fewer than 35,000 clones, with 70% to 90% observed a single time. Material for sequencing was peripheral blood. These receptors were taken from a woman older than 75 with active or convalescent COVID-19.

This clone appeared a single time. As DNA, the CDR3 is TGCGCCAGCAGCCTGCTGGTGGCCTCGTTGAACACCGGGGAGCTGTTTTTT. It yields the protein CASSLLVASLNTGELFF. The rearrangement joins TRBV4-1 to TRBJ2-2; no firm D call. V was pared by 4 bases and J by 1 base, with 16 bases between. CDR3 length equals 17 residues. Per the germline V gene, CDR1 is MGHRA and CDR2 is YSYEKL.

This clone was detected only a few times. This chain uses TRBV18 with TRBJ1-1; a weak D match, TRBD1 (6 bases). This CDR3 comprises 14 residues. Germline V lookup: CDR1 KGHSH, CDR2 LQKENI. With 3 bases removed from V and 1 base from J, the gap between germline ends came to 9 bases. The CDR3 coding sequence is TGTGCCAGCTCACCGGACAGCCAGAACACTGAAGCTTTCTTT. This sequence encodes CASSPDSQNTEAFF.

The chain uses TRBV11-2 and TRBJ2-5; D is undetermined. CDR1 is SGHAT and CDR2 is FQNNGV in the germline V gene. The V end lost 3 bases, the J end lost 2 bases, and 13 bases lay between the germline ends. CDR3 length: 15 amino acids. The DNA for the CDR3 is TGTGCCAGCAGCTTTCTGGGCAGATCACAAGAGACCCAGTACTTC. It encodes CASSFLGRSQETQYF.

The chain combines TRBV29-1 with TRBJ2-7; TRBD1 is a possible D gene (6 bases). Germline CDR1 reads SQVTM; CDR2 reads ANQGSEA. The CDR3 covers 15 residues. V was pared by 4 bases and J by 6 bases, with 22 bases between. The CDR3 coding sequence is TGCAGCGTTGTTGGTGATGGCAGGGGTGTCGGCGAGCAGTACTTC. Translated: CSVVGDGRGVGEQYF.

The chain is built from TRBV7-6 and TRBJ2-1; D may be TRBD1 (7 bases). V was clipped by 5 bases and J by 4 bases, with 18 bases between them. Germline CDR1 and CDR2: SGHVS and FNYEAQ. This CDR3 comprises 16 residues. CDR3: CASSPVAGTAYNEQFF. The CDR3 DNA reads as TGTGCCAGCAGCCCCGTTGCGGGGACAGCATACAATGAGCAGTTCTTC.

V and J are TRBV30 and TRBJ2-2, with 7 bases fitting TRBD1. The V gene end was trimmed by 4 bases and the J gene end by 7 bases; junction bases not matched to a gene: 6. The CDR3 consists of 13 residues. Germline V CDR1 and CDR2: GTSNPN, SVGIG (reference sequence). CDR3 residues: CAWTDRAVGELFF. The CDR3 nucleotides are TGTGCCTGGACTGACAGGGCTGTCGGGGAGCTGTTTTTT.

This CDR3 is CASSLTGQPELFF. The CDR3 coding sequence is TGTGCCAGCAGTTTGACGGGACAACCCGAACTGTTTTTT. The V call is TRBV28, the J call TRBJ1-4, with D maybe TRBD1 (6 bases). There are 13 residues in the CDR3. Germline assignment: CDR1 MDHEN and CDR2 SYDVKM. The V gene lost 3 bases and the J gene lost 12 bases, with 14 bases spanning the gap.

This clone was picked up a small number of times. The chain has TRBV27 and TRBJ1-2; 11 nucleotides match TRBD1. Trimming took 5 bases from V and 8 from J; bases not matched to a gene: 7. The CDR3 runs to 14 residues. Germline V gives CDR1 MNHEY, CDR2 SMNVEV (reference sequence). CDR3 sequence: CASSPGQGDFGYTF. CDR3 in DNA: TGTGCCAGCAGTCCGGGACAGGGGGATTTCGGCTACACCTTC.

This chain connects TRBV5-4 to TRBJ2-3; 10 bases match TRBD2. From germline, CDR1 is SGHNT and CDR2 YYREEE (reference sequence). Unmatched junction bases numbered 7, after V lost 4 bases and J lost 2 bases. The CDR3 extends over 16 amino acids. DNA for the CDR3: TGTGCCAGCAGCCGAGAACTAGCGGGGAACACAGATACGCAGTATTTT. Protein sequence: CASSRELAGNTDTQYF.

The rearrangement links TRBV19 to TRBJ2-6, with 8 bases identical to TRBD1. The CDR3 has 19 residues. Trimming at V came to 6 bases and at J to 1 base, leaving 14 bases not matched to a gene. CDR1 LNHDA and CDR2 SQIVND come from the germline V gene (reference sequence). Written as DNA, the CDR3 is TGTGCCAGTAGCTTTGGGGCGGACAGGGACTTATCTGGGGCCAACGTCCTGACTTTC. Protein product: CASSFGADRDLSGANVLTF.

This chain joins TRBV5-1 and TRBJ2-1, with D tentatively TRBD2 (6 bases). Between the trimmed V and J ends, which lost 3 bases and 7 bases, there was a span of 17 bases. The CDR3 consists of 15 residues. The germline V gene has CDR1 SGHRS and CDR2 YFSETQ. CDR3 protein: CASSSYRGTGNEQFF. The CDR3 DNA follows: TGCGCCAGCAGCTCTTACCGGGGGACCGGGAATGAGCAGTTCTTC.

J is TRBJ1-1 and V is TRBV3-1 (or the pseudogene TRBV3-2), with D possibly matching TRBD1 (5 bases). Trimming removed 1 base at V and 2 bases at J, with 5 bases between. This CDR3 region has 13 residues. Germline assignment: CDR1 LGHDT and CDR2 YNNKEL (reference sequence). The chain's CDR3 is CASSQGGNTEAFF. The CDR3 bases are TGTGCCAGCAGCCAAGGGGGCAACACTGAAGCTTTCTTT.

CDR3 coding DNA: TGCGCCAGCAGCTTGGCGACAGGAGAAAAACTGTTTTTT. The encoded protein is CASSLATGEKLFF. This chain connects TRBV5-1 to TRBJ1-4; possible D gene TRBD1, 6 bases. The V gene's germline CDR1 is SGHRS and CDR2 YFSETQ. The CDR3 is made up of 13 amino acids. Trimming removed 0 bases from V and 8 bases from J, with 8 bases in between. The full variable domain, in which reference TRBV5-1 and TRBJ1-4 provide the parts outside the CDR3, is KAGVTQTPRYLIKTRGQQVTLSCSPISGHRSVSWYQQTPGQGLQFLFEYFSETQRNKGNFPGRFSGRQFSNSRSEMNVSTLELGDSALYLCASSLATGEKLFFGSGTQLSVL.

The V call is TRBV12-3 or TRBV12-4, the J call TRBJ2-1; D may be TRBD1 (5 bases). The V end lost 8 bases, the J end lost 9 bases, and 17 bases lay between the germline ends. CDR3 length: 13 residues. This chain's CDR3 is CASALLGAGEQFF. The CDR3 DNA sequence: TGTGCCAGCGCCCTGTTAGGGGCCGGTGAGCAGTTCTTC.

This rearrangement joins TRBV3-1 (or the pseudogene TRBV3-2) to TRBJ1-2; possibly TRBD1 for D (6 bases). The CDR3 is made up of 13 amino acids. Looked up from germline, CDR1 is LGHDT and CDR2 is YNNKEL (reference sequence). V lost 3 bases and J lost 6, with 11 bases in between. CDR3 coding DNA: TGTGCCAGCAGCCATGGACAGATACATGGCTACACCTTC. It codes for CASSHGQIHGYTF.

This rearrangement joins TRBV5-1 to TRBJ2-5, with D perhaps TRBD1 (6 bases). Trimming removed 0 bases from V and 5 bases from J, with 11 bases in between. Germline V gives CDR1 SGHRS, CDR2 YFSETQ. This CDR3 spans 14 amino acids. The CDR3 protein is CASSLGPGGETQYF. In DNA form, the CDR3 reads TGCGCCAGCAGCTTGGGCCCTGGGGGCGAGACCCAGTACTTC.

The J gene is TRBJ2-5, the V gene TRBV6-1; TRBD2 matches at 14 bases. This CDR3 has 17 residues. J gave up 4 bases and V 3 bases, and 7 bases lay outside the gene matches. In germline, CDR1 is MNHNS, CDR2 SASEGT. The CDR3 bases are TGTGCCAGCAGTGAGACTAGCGGGGGGGCAGGGAGAGAGACCCAGTACTTC. This codes for CASSETSGGAGRETQYF.

The V and J genes are TRBV13 and TRBJ2-4, with TRBD2 as a possible D gene (5 bases). V was shortened by 1 base and J by 9 bases, with 13 bases between the two germline ends. Germline lookup yields CDR1 PRHDT and CDR2 FYEKMQ (reference sequence). The CDR3 totals 14 residues. DNA of the CDR3: TGTGCCAGCAGCTTAGAACGGGGTAGAACCATTCAGTACTTC. This encodes CASSLERGRTIQYF.

The J gene is TRBJ2-1, the V gene TRBV6-5, with 11 nucleotides matching TRBD1. After removal of 6 bases from V and 8 bases from J, the junction contained 6 bases not matched to a gene. The CDR3 is 14 residues long. CDR1 is MNHEY and CDR2 is SVGAGI in the germline V gene. The CDR3 here is CASRWDRGDDEQFF. The CDR3 bases are TGTGCCAGCAGATGGGACAGGGGGGACGATGAGCAGTTCTTC.

The gene calls are TRBV5-1 and TRBJ1-5; 7 bases fit TRBD1. CDR1 and CDR2 (germline): SGHRS, YFSETQ. CDR3 length: 13 amino acids. Trimming at V came to 0 bases and at J to 8 bases, leaving 2 bases not matched to a gene. CDR3: CASSLAGGKPQHF. The CDR3 DNA sequence: TGCGCCAGCAGCTTGGCAGGGGGAAAGCCCCAGCATTTT.

The chain carries TRBV5-6 and TRBJ2-7; maybe TRBD1 (6 bases). This CDR3 comprises 14 residues. V lost 4 bases to trimming and J lost 4 bases, with 15 bases between them. From germline, CDR1 is SGHDT and CDR2 YYEEEE. CDR3 sequence reads: CASSPRRGRYEQYF. The CDR3 nucleotides are TGTGCCAGCAGCCCCAGAAGGGGGAGATACGAGCAGTACTTC.

The J gene is TRBJ1-1, the V gene TRBV5-1; D is possibly TRBD1 (6 bases). There are 15 residues in the CDR3. V was cut by 1 base and J by 0 bases, with 10 bases left in between. Germline V gives CDR1 SGHRS, CDR2 YFSETQ. The CDR3 here is CASSLKQGMNTEAFF. For the CDR3, the DNA is TGCGCCAGCAGCTTGAAACAGGGTATGAACACTGAAGCTTTCTTT. The variable domain in full, completed from reference TRBV5-1 and TRBJ1-1, reads KAGVTQTPRYLIKTRGQQVTLSCSPISGHRSVSWYQQTPGQGLQFLFEYFSETQRNKGNFPGRFSGRQFSNSRSEMNVSTLELGDSALYLCASSLKQGMNTEAFFGQGTRLTVV.

CDR3 DNA: TGTGCCAGCAGTCAGACAGGGAGCAATCAGCCCCAGCATTTT. It codes for CASSQTGSNQPQHF. The chain recombines TRBV5-5 with TRBJ1-5; 7 bases align to TRBD1. Germline V gene sequence: CDR1 SGHKS, CDR2 YYEKEE (reference sequence). This CDR3 contains 14 residues. V lost 5 bases to trimming and J lost 1 base; unmatched junction nucleotides: 3.